Below are 19 T cell receptor beta chains sequenced from a single sample in a study of shared clonotypes between healthy human individuals. CD8 cells regarded as naive lacked CD45RO, were positively chosen for CCR7, and omitted terminally differentiated effector memory CD45RA+ cells. Sequencing was performed with immunoSEQ multiplex PCR; in TCRdb, only in-frame clones are kept and a portion is missing. The repertoire holds around 1.9 million clones, with under 95% as singletons. The sequencing input was naive CD8+ T cells from PBMCs. The receptors here all came from a man younger than 35 in good health. Some clones in this sample may be carry-over from other donors' samples.

The chain joins TRBV18 to TRBJ2-3; perhaps TRBD2 as D (6 bases). V was shortened by 2 bases and J by 6 bases, with 18 bases between the two germline ends. Germline V gene sequence: CDR1 KGHSH, CDR2 LQKENI. This CDR3 region has 16 residues. The CDR3 spells CASSPGASVTLDTQYF. CDR3 DNA: TGTGCCAGCTCACCAGGGGCTAGCGTCACCTTGGATACGCAGTATTTT. Using reference TRBV18 and TRBJ2-3 for the parts outside the CDR3, the full variable domain is NAGVMQNPRHLVRRRGQEARLRCSPMKGHSHVYWYRQLPEEGLKFMVYLQKENIIDESGMPKERFSAEFPKEGPSILRIQQVVRGDSAAYFCASSPGASVTLDTQYFGPGTRLTVL.

The chain uses TRBV15 and TRBJ1-5; D is undetermined. V was cut by 8 bases and J by 7 bases, with 18 bases left in between. Germline loops: CDR1 LNHNV, CDR2 YYDKDF (reference sequence). This CDR3 comprises 14 residues. CDR3 bases: TGTGCCACCGGAGCTGCTTGGGATGAACAGCCCCAGCATTTT. Translated: CATGAAWDEQPQHF. Together with reference TRBV15 and TRBJ1-5, the CDR3 gives the full variable domain: DAMVIQNPRYQVTQFGKPVTLSCSQTLNHNVMYWYQQKSSQAPKLLFHYYDKDFNNEADTPDNFQSRRPNTSFCFLDIRSPGLGDTAMYLCATGAAWDEQPQHFGDGTRLSIL.

This rearrangement joins TRBV28 to TRBJ1-2, with D tentatively TRBD1 (6 bases). Looked up from germline, CDR1 is MDHEN and CDR2 is SYDVKM. Trimming took 3 bases from V and 4 from J, leaving 18 bases between them. CDR3 length: 16 amino acids. The chain's CDR3 is CASSFQGSLFLYGYTF. As DNA, the CDR3 is TGTGCCAGCAGTTTCCAGGGGTCCCTTTTTCTCTATGGCTACACCTTC.

This chain links TRBV19 with TRBJ2-3; D might be TRBD2 (6 bases). Looked up from germline, CDR1 is LNHDA and CDR2 is SQIVND (reference sequence). Trimming left V 3 bases short and J 2 bases short, with 6 bases between. The CDR3 sequence is 13 residues long. Written as DNA, the CDR3 is TGTGCCAGTAGTATGGGACTCACAGATACGCAGTATTTT. Its translation is CASSMGLTDTQYF.

The gene calls are TRBV6-6 and TRBJ2-3, with a weak D call TRBD2 (6 bases). The germline V and J ends were trimmed by 2 bases and 1 base, with 10 bases remaining between them. The CDR3 is 15 residues long. The germline gives CDR1 MNHNY, CDR2 SVGAGI (reference sequence). CDR3: CASSYREARTDTQYF. DNA of the CDR3: TGTGCCAGCAGTTACAGGGAGGCACGCACAGATACGCAGTATTTT.

This chain joins TRBV28 and TRBJ2-2; either TRBD1 or TRBD2 may supply D (6 bases each). Trimming removed 9 bases at V and 0 bases at J, with 11 bases between. This CDR3 region has 14 residues. From germline, CDR1 is MDHEN and CDR2 SYDVKM. CDR3 in DNA: TGTGCCAGTTGGGGGGCAGCGAACACCGGGGAGCTGTTTTTT. Its translation is CASWGAANTGELFF.

The CDR3 spells CASSVGWRDRDEQYF. CDR3 sequence (DNA): TGTGCCAGCAGCGTAGGTTGGCGGGATAGGGACGAGCAGTACTTC. This chain links TRBV9 with TRBJ2-7; D might be TRBD2 (6 bases). CDR1 and CDR2 from the germline V gene are SGDLS and YYNGEE. With 0 bases removed from V and 5 bases from J, the gap between germline ends came to 15 bases. This CDR3 region has 15 residues.

The genes are TRBV6-1 and TRBJ2-7, with 8 positions matching TRBD2. Germline V CDR1 and CDR2: MNHNS, SASEGT. The V segment lost 8 bases and the J segment 4 bases; nucleotides outside the gene matches: 13. The CDR3 is 15 residues long. The CDR3 DNA reads as TGTGCCAGCCCCCCAGCGGGAGTCGGATATTACGAGCAGTACTTC. Its protein product is CASPPAGVGYYEQYF.

The chain has TRBV4-3 and TRBJ1-2; the D gene is possibly TRBD1 (6 bases). The CDR3 loop spans 18 amino acids. V shed 0 bases and J shed 2 bases, with 19 bases lying between them. Germline CDR1 is LGHNA and CDR2 is YSLEER. CDR3 nucleotide sequence: TGCGCCAGCAGCCAAGAATTGCAGGGGCTGGGGGAAAACTATGGCTACACCTTC. Amino acid sequence: CASSQELQGLGENYGYTF.

The chain couples TRBV2 to TRBJ2-5, with 10 bases lining up with TRBD1. V was clipped by 7 bases and J by 3 bases; unmatched bases: 8. CDR1 is SNHLY, CDR2 FYNNEI, per germline. There are 15 residues in the CDR3. CDR3 nucleotide sequence: TGTGCCAGCACCCGGACAGGGGGGTATGAAGAGACCCAGTACTTC. Its translation is CASTRTGGYEETQYF.

The chain recombines TRBV27 with TRBJ2-5; D call uncertain. Trimming removed 5 bases from V and 2 bases from J, with 9 bases in between. Germline CDR1 and CDR2: MNHEY and SMNVEV (reference sequence). The CDR3 runs to 13 residues. The CDR3 coding sequence is TGTGCCAGCAGTACACTCACTCAAGAGACCCAGTACTTC. Its translation: CASSTLTQETQYF.

This CDR3 reads CASSAGLAYNEQFF. The CDR3 DNA is TGTGCCAGCAGCGCTGGACTAGCCTACAATGAGCAGTTCTTC. This chain joins TRBV13 and TRBJ2-1; 7 bases are shared with TRBD2. This CDR3 region has 14 residues. After removal of 5 bases from V and 2 bases from J, the junction contained 3 bases not matched to a gene. Germline V gene sequence: CDR1 PRHDT, CDR2 FYEKMQ (reference sequence).

In its sample, this clone was seen once. The chain couples TRBV12-1 to TRBJ2-5; TRBD2 reflects the table's D call only, with no check against the DNA. TRBV12-1 is a recognized pseudogene. The CDR3 has 14 residues. The CDR3 spells CASSRPGGDMTQYF. CDR3 DNA: TGTGCCAGCAGCCGGCCGGGGGGCGATATGACCCAGTACTTC.

As to this clone: Other nucleotide sequences in the sample specify the same CDR3. This sequence joins TRBV2 and TRBJ2-7; the D gene is possibly TRBD2 (5 bases). Trimming stripped 3 bases from V and 3 bases from J, with 6 bases between. The germline V gene has CDR1 SNHLY and CDR2 FYNNEI. The CDR3 sequence is 12 residues long. The CDR3 nucleotides read TGTGCCAGCAGTGATGGGAGCTACGAGCAGTACTTC. It yields the protein CASSDGSYEQYF.

Only a few counts were recorded for this clone. The chain combines TRBV19 with TRBJ2-7; the D is unclear. V was pared by 9 bases and J by 4 bases, with 19 bases between. This CDR3 is built from 14 residues. CDR1 and CDR2 (germline): LNHDA, SQIVND (reference sequence). Here the CDR3 DNA reads TGTGCCAGCTCCGGTGTGGGGATCGGGTACGAGCAGTACTTC. Translating it yields CASSGVGIGYEQYF.

The chain combines TRBV4-1 with TRBJ2-5; 7 bases match TRBD1. With the DNA end fitting TRBJ2-7 better, the J assignment may be wrong. Germline V lookup: CDR1 MGHRA, CDR2 YSYEKL. The CDR3 is 14 amino acids. The CDR3 loop is CASSQAGRGYEQYF. As DNA, the CDR3 is TGCGCCAGCAGCCAAGCGGGCAGGGGGTACGAGCAGTACTTC.

The chain joins TRBV27 to TRBJ2-2; the D gene could be TRBD1 or TRBD2 (6 bases each). The V end was cut by 1 base, the J end by 5 bases, with 14 bases between. The CDR3 sequence is 16 residues long. Germline V lookup: CDR1 MNHEY, CDR2 SMNVEV (reference sequence). The CDR3 reads CASSLWGRLVTGELFF. The CDR3 coding sequence is TGTGCCAGCAGTTTATGGGGGCGACTAGTTACCGGGGAGCTGTTTTTT.

As to this clone: The same CDR3 can be traced to other DNA sequences in this sample. The V call is TRBV5-6, the J call TRBJ1-1; unclear D gene. CDR1 is SGHDT and CDR2 is YYEEEE in the germline V gene. This CDR3 has 13 amino acids. Trimming stripped 2 bases from V and 0 bases from J, with 5 bases between. CDR3 sequence (DNA): TGTGCCAGCAGCTTAGCCGTGAACACTGAAGCTTTCTTT. Amino acids: CASSLAVNTEAFF. Together with reference TRBV5-6 and TRBJ1-1, the CDR3 gives the full variable domain: DAGVTQSPTHLIKTRGQQVTLRCSPKSGHDTVSWYQQALGQGPQFIFQYYEEEERQRGNFPDRFSGHQFPNYSSELNVNALLLGDSALYLCASSLAVNTEAFFGQGTRLTVV.

As concerns this clone: At the DNA level, this CDR3 is encoded by other sequences in the same sample as well. This sequence joins TRBV5-1 and TRBJ1-2; the match to TRBD1 covers 7 bases. The ends lost 4 bases at V and 5 bases at J; junction bases unmatched: 5. Germline-derived CDR1 and CDR2 are SGHRS and YFSETQ. This CDR3 is built from 13 residues. The CDR3 DNA reads TGCGCCAGCAGCCCGGGGACAGTTTATGGCTACACCTTC. It translates to CASSPGTVYGYTF.